This record concerns one TCR beta chain sequence. Its antigen remains unknown. With random hexamers, reverse transcription was performed on roughly 0.5 to 1 ug of RNA. Amplification of TCR beta CDR3 used immunoSEQ multiplex PCR across 54 Vbeta and 13 Jbeta. TCRdb itself ran the immunoSEQ multiplex PCR reads through MiXCR, one entry per CDR3 protein. The data show about 120,000 distinct CDR3 sequences, about 95% seen once. The data belong to a study of CD8 T cells in Susac syndrome. The study, taken as a whole, reports: The study recognized that its TCR sequencing and HLA analysis covered a relatively small number of individuals.

Germline V CDR1 and CDR2: MNHEY, SVGEGT. V was cut by 3 bases and J by 2 bases, with 14 bases left in between. CDR3 size: 15 residues. CD8+ and CD4+ T cells were negatively isolated; TEMRA cells were FACS-enriched. The chain combines TRBV6-2 or TRBV6-3 with TRBJ2-7; D uncertain. The receptor was derived from a human donor in good health. Sequencing was carried out using CD4+ T cells from PBMCs. The CDR3 spells CASSYFGERAYEQYF. The DNA for the CDR3 is TGTGCCAGCAGTTATTTCGGCGAGCGTGCCTACGAGCAGTACTTC.